A selection of T cell receptor beta chains follows, all from one sample in a study of radiotherapy plus CTLA-4 blockade in lung cancer. Measured with immunoSEQ multiplex PCR; TCRdb has only the in-frame clones, and not every one. The profile shows tens of thousands of clones, under 85% of them singletons. This specimen consisted of peripheral blood, obtained from a patient treated with radiotherapy plus ipilimumab. Receptors originate from a human donor with non-small cell lung cancer who had stable disease on radiotherapy plus ipilimumab. Both conserved end residues are part of each CDR3. D genes are given only for firm matches. Clone size is stated in some rows and not others, as once, few, many or a class when expanded.

TRBV28	TRBJ1-5	-	TRBD1	TGTGCCAGCAGCCCCAGGGGGCGAGGCGGTCAGCCCCAGCATTTT	CASSPRGRGGQPQHF
TRBV30	TRBJ1-2	-	TRBD1	TGTGCCTGTTTCCGGGACAGGGGGTATGGCTACACCTTC	CACFRDRGYGYTF
TRBV5-1	TRBJ2-3	-	-	TGCGCCAGCACGGGGGTCACAGATACGCAGTATTTT	CASTGVTDTQYF
TRBV30	TRBJ1-4	-	-	TGTGCCTGTTTCTCACGGGGCACTAATGAAAAACTGTTTTTT	CACFSRGTNEKLFF
TRBV29-1	TRBJ1-3	-	-	TGCAGCGATGCCCTGGACTATCTTAATCGGATAAATTGGACCATATATTTT	CSDALDYLNRINWTIYF
TRBV11-3	TRBJ2-2	-	-	TGTGCCAGCAGCTTAGATCGGCTAAACGGGGAGCTGTTTTTT	CASSLDRLNGELFF
TRBV19	TRBJ2-7	few	-	TGTGCCAGTAGTACGAATACAGGGAACGAGCAGTACTTC	CASSTNTGNEQYF
TRBV2	TRBJ2-1	-	-	TGTGCCAGCAGTGACAGGACAGCTTACAATGAGCAGTTCTTC	CASSDRTAYNEQFF
TRBV6-5	TRBJ1-1	few	-	TGTGCCAGCAGGTGGCAGCGCTCCGTCTTCTTT	CASRWQRSVFF
TRBV9	TRBJ2-7	once	-	TGTGCCAGCAGCCCCGCCGGGACCGCCTACGAGCAGTACTTC	CASSPAGTAYEQYF
TRBV28	TRBJ2-7	-	TRBD2	TGTGCCAGCAGTTTTGGGACTAGCGGGTACGAGCAGTACTTC	CASSFGTSGYEQYF
TRBV18	TRBJ2-1	-	TRBD2	TGTGCCAGCTCACCGGGGAGGGCGGGAGTCGGAAACAATGAGCAGTTCTTC	CASSPGRAGVGNNEQFF
TRBV27	TRBJ1-5	once	TRBD1	TGTGCCAGCAGTTTTGGACAGGGACTGCCCCAGCATTTT	CASSFGQGLPQHF
TRBV14	TRBJ1-6	-	-	TGTGCCAGCAGCCATGGGGGGCGTAATTCACCCCTCCACTTT	CASSHGGRNSPLHF
TRBV19	TRBJ2-7	-	-	TGTGCCAGTAGCCCCGGGACGGAGACCTACGAGCAGTACTTC	CASSPGTETYEQYF
TRBV11-2	TRBJ2-2	once	TRBD2	TGTGCCAGCAGCTTAGAAGGGACTAGCCGCTTGGGGAACACCGGGGAGCTGTTTTTT	CASSLEGTSRLGNTGELFF
TRBV2	TRBJ2-7	-	TRBD1	TGTGCCAGCAGTGCTCTGGACAGGGTCGACGAGCAGTACTTC	CASSALDRVDEQYF
TRBV10-3	TRBJ1-6	few	TRBD1	TGTGCCATCAGGGGGACAGGTAATTCACCCCTCCACTTT	CAIRGTGNSPLHF
TRBV19	TRBJ1-5	-	TRBD1	TGTGCCAGTAGTCCGACAGGGAAGGGTCAGCCCCAGCATTTT	CASSPTGKGQPQHF
TRBV10-2	TRBJ2-7	-	-	TGCGCCAGCAGTGATGGGGCAGCCTACGAGCAGTACTTC	CASSDGAAYEQYF
TRBV5-1	TRBJ1-1	-	-	TGCGCCAGCAGCTTGGAGGGGATTGAAGCTTTCTTT	CASSLEGIEAFF
TRBV6-4	TRBJ1-2	-	-	TGTGCCAGCAGTTGGTCAGATGGAGGCCGCTATGGCTACACCTTC	CASSWSDGGRYGYTF
TRBV5-1	TRBJ1-5	-	-	TGCGCCAGCAGCTTAGGGGGGGCAACCAATCAGCCCCAGCATTTT	CASSLGGATNQPQHF
TRBV30	TRBJ1-5	-	TRBD1	TGTGCCTGGGAATCACAGGGGGCAGGTGGTCAGCCCCAGCATTTT	CAWESQGAGGQPQHF
TRBV7-6	TRBJ1-3	-	TRBD1	TGTGCCAGCAGCTTAGGGGCAGGGGGAAGAGTTACTGGAAACACCATATATTTT	CASSLGAGGRVTGNTIYF
TRBV19	TRBJ2-3	-	-	TGTGCCAGTAGTAGGGCGGTAAGCCCTAGCACAGATACGCAGTATTTT	CASSRAVSPSTDTQYF
TRBV4-1	TRBJ1-5	-	-	TGCGCCAGCAGCCAAGCACAGGGCAATCAGCCCCAGCATTTT	CASSQAQGNQPQHF
TRBV28	TRBJ1-2	-	TRBD1	TGTGCCAGCAGTGCCAACCGGGACAGGGGAGGCTATGGCTACACCTTC	CASSANRDRGGYGYTF
TRBV11-2	TRBJ2-3	once	-	TGTGCCAGCAGCTTGATAAACCAGTTCACAGATACGCAGTATTTT	CASSLINQFTDTQYF
TRBV2	TRBJ1-1	once	TRBD1	TGTGCCAGCAAGGGACAGACGAACACTGAAGCTTTCTTT	CASKGQTNTEAFF
TRBV9	TRBJ2-5	-	-	TGTGCCAGCAGCGTAGCGGGCGTGGGGGAGACCCAGTACTTC	CASSVAGVGETQYF
TRBV27	TRBJ2-5	few	-	TGTGCCAGCAGTCCCGGCTCCGCCAAAGAGACCCAGTACTTC	CASSPGSAKETQYF
TRBV7-9	TRBJ1-4	-	-	TGTGCCAGCAGCTTAGCCTTGCAGGGTCTCGAAAAACTGTTTTTT	CASSLALQGLEKLFF
TRBV11-2	TRBJ1-2	-	-	TGTGCCAGCAGCTTACCGACAGGAGTTTATGGCTACACCTTC	CASSLPTGVYGYTF
TRBV11-2	TRBJ1-2	-	-	TGTGCCAGCAGCTTAGCACAGGGCAGCGGAGGCTACACCTTC	CASSLAQGSGGYTF
TRBV5-4	TRBJ2-5	-	-	TGTGCCAGCGGAACCCCGGGGGCGATACAAGAGACCCAGTACTTC	CASGTPGAIQETQYF
TRBV2	TRBJ2-3	-	-	TGTGCCAGCAGAGGAAGACGGGCGGGACGGGATACGCAGTATTTT	CASRGRRAGRDTQYF
TRBV27	TRBJ2-1	-	-	TGTGCCAGCAGGCCGGGCCCAACGGGCGGGCAGTTCTTC	CASRPGPTGGQFF
TRBV28	TRBJ2-2	-	-	TGTGCCAGCAGTTTGCTATCCGTCACCGGGGAGCTGTTTTTT	CASSLLSVTGELFF
TRBV5-4	TRBJ1-1	-	-	TGTGCCAGCGGGCGTCGTACGAACACTGAAGCTTTCTTT	CASGRRTNTEAFF
TRBV10-2	TRBJ2-3	once	TRBD1	TGCGCCAGCAGTGGATACAGGGGCCCCACAGATACGCAGTATTTT	CASSGYRGPTDTQYF
TRBV19	TRBJ2-3	-	-	TGTGCCAGTAGAGTGGGAAGCACAGATACGCAGTATTTT	CASRVGSTDTQYF
TRBV29-1	TRBJ2-1	-	-	TGCAGCGTAAACACCTCCCCCTACAATGAGCAGTTCTTC	CSVNTSPYNEQFF
TRBV7-9	TRBJ2-7	-	-	TGTGCCAGCAGCCCCCGCCAGGGTATCCACGAGCAGTACTTC	CASSPRQGIHEQYF
TRBV19	TRBJ1-2	-	TRBD1	TGTGCCAGTAGTTCGATGACAGGGCTGAACTATGGCTACACCTTC	CASSSMTGLNYGYTF
TRBV7-2	TRBJ2-7	-	-	TGTGCCAGCAGCACTCAGTGGAGCGCCGGGGAGCAGTACTTC	CASSTQWSAGEQYF
TRBV10-1	TRBJ2-7	-	-	TGCGCCAGCAGTGGACGGGACTCACGCGGGGAGCAGTACTTC	CASSGRDSRGEQYF
TRBV12-5	TRBJ2-1	-	-	TGTGCTAGTGGTTTAAAGTCTGAGCAGTTCTTC	CASGLKSEQFF
TRBV19	TRBJ1-4	-	TRBD1	TGTGCCAGTAGGAGGGGGCCGGCTAATGAAAAACTGTTTTTT	CASRRGPANEKLFF
TRBV15	TRBJ1-2	-	-	TGTGCCACCAGCAGAGAGGAGGGGCACTATGGCTACACCTTC	CATSREEGHYGYTF
TRBV2	TRBJ2-5	once	-	TGTGCCAGCAGTCTGGGGCGGGGGCCAGAGACCCAGTACTTC	CASSLGRGPETQYF
TRBV6-4	TRBJ1-2	-	-	TGTGCCAGCAGTGAAATTATCCGGGACAAAGGAGGCTATGGCTACACCTTC	CASSEIIRDKGGYGYTF